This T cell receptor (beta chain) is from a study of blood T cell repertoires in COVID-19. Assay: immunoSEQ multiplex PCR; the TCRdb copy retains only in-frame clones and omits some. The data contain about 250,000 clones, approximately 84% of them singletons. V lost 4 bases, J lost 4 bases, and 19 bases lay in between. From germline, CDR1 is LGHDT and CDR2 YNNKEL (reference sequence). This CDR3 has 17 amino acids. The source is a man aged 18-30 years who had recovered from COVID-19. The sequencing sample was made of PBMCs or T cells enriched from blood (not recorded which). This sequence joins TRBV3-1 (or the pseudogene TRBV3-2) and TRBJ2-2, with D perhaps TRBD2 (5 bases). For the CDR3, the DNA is TGTGCCAGCAGCCTCCGGGTATCGGCGGGCGGCACCGGGGAGCTGTTTTTT. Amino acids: CASSLRVSAGGTGELFF.